The next 15 T cell receptor beta chains were all read from a single sample in a study of cytomegalovirus exposure and HLA in healthy donors. Primers for the PCR totalled 60 Vbeta and 13 Jbeta. The data were produced by immunoSEQ multiplex PCR, yet TCRdb's version contains in-frame clones alone and is incomplete. Of under 300,000 clones in the sample, over 90% were seen once. Sequencing was performed on PBMCs. The receptors derive from a girl aged 2 to 9 in good health and CMV-seronegative.

The V call is TRBV5-1, the J call TRBJ1-1; 9 positions match TRBD1. J was trimmed by 1 base and V by 0 bases; bases with no gene match: 1. This CDR3 region has 15 residues. Germline CDR1 reads SGHRS; CDR2 reads YFSETQ. The chain's CDR3 is CASSLGTGANTEAFF. As DNA, the CDR3 is TGCGCCAGCAGCTTGGGGACAGGGGCGAACACTGAAGCTTTCTTT. Supplemented by reference TRBV5-1 and TRBJ1-1, the full variable domain reads KAGVTQTPRYLIKTRGQQVTLSCSPISGHRSVSWYQQTPGQGLQFLFEYFSETQRNKGNFPGRFSGRQFSNSRSEMNVSTLELGDSALYLCASSLGTGANTEAFFGQGTRLTVV.

The rearrangement uses TRBV28 and TRBJ1-5, with a weak D call TRBD1 (5 bases). Deletions cut 8 bases from V and 0 bases from J, with 14 bases between. The CDR3 covers 15 residues. The germline CDR1 and CDR2 sequences are MDHEN and SYDVKM. The chain's CDR3 is CASRQGGPSNQPQHF. DNA of the CDR3: TGTGCCAGCCGGCAGGGAGGGCCTAGCAATCAGCCCCAGCATTTT.

The rearrangement links TRBV30 to TRBJ2-1; D is perhaps TRBD2 (6 bases). V was pared by 2 bases and J by 4 bases, with 18 bases between. The CDR3 spans 16 residues. Germline lookup yields CDR1 GTSNPN and CDR2 SVGIG (reference sequence). In nucleotides, the CDR3 is TGTGCCTGGAGTCCACCGGGACGGGAGAAATACAATGAGCAGTTCTTC. This translates into CAWSPPGREKYNEQFF.

V usage is TRBV7-8 and J usage is TRBJ2-1; 8 bases line up with TRBD2. Looked up from germline, CDR1 is SGHVS and CDR2 is FQNEAQ. The CDR3 runs 16 residues. V lost 1 base to trimming and J lost 3 bases; unmatched junction nucleotides: 5. CDR3 sequence (DNA): TGTGCCAGCAGCTTAGATATAGCGGGAAGCTACAATGAGCAGTTCTTC. Translation: CASSLDIAGSYNEQFF.

The rearrangement links TRBV15 to TRBJ2-7; TRBD2 might be the D (7 bases). V lost 0 bases and J lost 3, with 12 bases in between. The CDR3 loop spans 15 amino acids. The germline CDR1 and CDR2 sequences are LNHNV and YYDKDF (reference sequence). CDR3 sequence: CATSRDGGGYYEQYF. The CDR3 nucleotides are TGTGCCACCAGCAGAGATGGGGGGGGCTACTACGAGCAGTACTTC.

The J gene is TRBJ1-2, the V gene TRBV19, with TRBD1 matching 9 bases. There are 14 residues in the CDR3. Germline assignment: CDR1 LNHDA and CDR2 SQIVND (reference sequence). The V gene end was trimmed by 7 bases and the J gene end by 5 bases; junction bases not matched to a gene: 8. The CDR3 DNA reads as TGTGCCAGTAACAACAGGGGGCAACGGTATGGCTACACCTTC. Translating it yields CASNNRGQRYGYTF.

The chain combines TRBV19 with TRBJ2-7, with TRBD2 identical over 9 bases. V gave up 5 bases and J gave up 5 bases; unmatched junction bases: 10. The CDR3 spans 15 residues. CDR1 is LNHDA and CDR2 is SQIVND in the germline V gene (reference sequence). CDR3 in DNA: TGTGCCAGTAGTTGGCTAGCGGGACCCGGCAACGAGCAGTACTTC. The encoded protein is CASSWLAGPGNEQYF.

V is TRBV7-9 and J is TRBJ2-7; D remains ambiguous. Trimming took off 2 bases at V and 2 bases at J, with 13 bases between the two ends. Germline V gives CDR1 SEHNR, CDR2 FQNEAQ (reference sequence). The CDR3 has 15 amino acids. CDR3 DNA: TGTGCCAGCAGCTTAAACCTCGCGGTAACCTACGAGCAGTACTTC. This codes for CASSLNLAVTYEQYF.

The gene calls are TRBV10-1 and TRBJ1-1, with a possible D match to TRBD1 (5 bases). The CDR3 runs to 16 residues. Trimming left V 0 bases short and J 4 bases short, with 15 bases between. The V gene's germline CDR1 is WNHNN and CDR2 SYGVQD (reference sequence). Written as DNA, the CDR3 is TGCGCCAGCAGTGAGTCGAAGGGGCCAATGAGCACTGAAGCTTTCTTT. Its protein product is CASSESKGPMSTEAFF.

J is TRBJ1-5 and V is TRBV28; tentatively, D is TRBD1 (5 bases). The CDR3 length is 14 residues. Trimming cost V 8 bases and J 3 bases, with 14 bases left between them. CDR1 and CDR2 (germline): MDHEN, SYDVKM. The chain's CDR3 is CASAPDSYNQPQHF. CDR3 DNA: TGTGCCAGCGCACCCGACAGTTACAATCAGCCCCAGCATTTT.

The V gene is TRBV14, the J gene TRBJ2-3, with D perhaps TRBD2 (5 bases). The CDR3 has 16 amino acids. V was trimmed by 4 bases and J by 2 bases, leaving 16 bases between them. Per the germline V gene, CDR1 is SGHDN and CDR2 is FVKESK. The CDR3 nucleotides read TGTGCCAGCAGCCGGTGGACTGCCCTGACCACAGATACGCAGTATTTT. It is translated as CASSRWTALTTDTQYF.

This chain uses TRBV5-6 with TRBJ2-6, with TRBD1 as a possible D gene (6 bases). The CDR3 extends over 18 amino acids. V lost 4 bases, J lost 1 base, and 18 bases lay in between. Germline V CDR1 and CDR2: SGHDT, YYEEEE. As DNA, the CDR3 is TGTGCCAGCAGCGGAAGGGACATTTCGGAGTCTGGGGCCAACGTCCTGACTTTC. It yields the protein CASSGRDISESGANVLTF.

V usage is TRBV5-6 and J usage is TRBJ2-4; D is perhaps TRBD2 (6 bases). This CDR3 has 13 amino acids. With 4 bases removed from V and 3 bases from J, the gap between germline ends came to 8 bases. Germline V gene data show CDR1 as SGHDT and CDR2 as YYEEEE. CDR3 coding DNA: TGTGCCAGCAGCCTCGGGGGCAAAAACATTCAGTACTTC. Residues: CASSLGGKNIQYF.

This clone has a single count. The chain couples TRBV5-5 to TRBJ1-2; D perhaps matches TRBD1 (6 bases). The CDR3 extends over 15 amino acids. In germline, CDR1 is SGHKS, CDR2 YYEKEE (reference sequence). V was cut by 0 bases and J by 4 bases, with 13 bases left in between. CDR3 coding DNA: TGTGCCAGCAGCTTGGGGCAGGGGACGGCCTATGGCTACACCTTC. This codes for CASSLGQGTAYGYTF.

The chain uses TRBV27 and TRBJ1-1; 12 bases match TRBD1. V shed 8 bases, J shed 7 bases, and the junction held 8 bases outside the gene matches. The CDR3 is 14 residues long. The germline CDR1 and CDR2 sequences are MNHEY and SMNVEV (reference sequence). The CDR3 region is CASYPRDRGREAFF. DNA of the CDR3: TGTGCCAGCTATCCCCGGGACAGGGGGCGTGAAGCTTTCTTT.